This T cell receptor beta chain was captured by sequencing in a study of cytomegalovirus exposure and HLA in healthy donors (dated by TCRdb to about 2017). Regarding the research as a whole: An earlier analysis of 550 to 700 of the donors reported 276 Gb of sequence data and 120 million or so unique TCR beta sequences from approximately 180 million T cells. Because of strong linkage in the cohort, roughly five DR-DQ haplotypes were treated as single units for association and clustering. On average, roughly 250,000 unique TCR beta nucleotide sequences were sequenced per donor among a few hundred genotyped donors of the cohort, with roughly a sixth of those sequences being non-productive. To predict cytomegalovirus infection status, the study combined high-throughput TCR immunosequencing, statistical association of individual TCRs with disease status, and machine learning. The number of typed donors differed by locus: about 620-630 for A, B, C, DRB1 and DQB1; 522 for DQA1; 606 for DPA1; and some 430 for DPB1. Donor age, sex, ethnicity and CMV serostatus were collected together with the repertoire data. A later genetic analysis used genome-wide SNP genotypes for about 60% of the roughly 700 donors, treating that subset as a discovery cohort. To study patterns of TCR occurrence, a later analysis re-analyzed previously published TCR beta repertoires from around 670 donors and added high-resolution HLA genotyping. All discovery cohort repertoires had been generated on a single sequencing platform. HLA typing covered class I and class II loci at four-digit resolution. Besides the first cohort of hundreds of subjects, a separate validation cohort made up of over 100 different subjects was used. Using immunosequencing, the study profiled T cell repertoires from 500 to 800 subjects and related those repertoires to cytomegalovirus serostatus. In an earlier analysis of 550 to 700 of the donors, high-throughput TCR beta sequencing was used to judge whether each TCR beta V gene segment behaved as functional or pseudogenic. The later analysis used no new phenotypic data to find candidate immune exposures, relying instead on TCR beta sequences and their occurrence across donors. An early release covering just under 650 HLA-typed donors comprised about 290 gigabases of sequencing data and approximately 85 million unique TCR sequences. The study aimed to test whether signatures of past pathogen exposure could be identified by cataloging public T cell receptors. Of the roughly 390 genotyped donors, 75% to 85% were placed in the genetic ancestry cluster associated with self-reported Caucasian donors.

Libraries were built with the immunoSEQ multiplex PCR assay. For the multiplex PCR, a mixture combining 60 forward primers for TCR Vbeta segments and 13 reverse primers for TCR Jbeta segments was used. A multiplex PCR assay on genomic DNA amplified the CDR3 region of rearranged TCR beta genes. The amplified TCR beta libraries were sequenced on the Illumina HiSeq System as 87-base-pair reads. The published analysis was carried out like this. A later analysis counted around 72 million unique TCR beta chains across the 700 or so repertoires, and about 10 million of these chains were shared by at least two donors. A nearest-neighbor algorithm error-corrected the raw reads and collapsed the reads into unique sequences, merging closely related sequences to remove PCR and sequencing errors. CDR3 sequences were aligned to IMGT reference sequences to assign V, D and J gene segments. For a sequence to be retained, a match of at least six nucleotides to both a V gene segment and a J gene segment was required. Rearrangements were called productive when the CDR3 lacked stop codons and stayed in frame with V and J; all others were non-productive. Following IMGT convention, CDR3 was defined as the stretch from the second conserved V-encoded cysteine up to the conserved J-encoded phenylalanine. In an earlier analysis of some 550 of the donors, sequences lacking an unambiguous match to a single V gene segment were excluded. An earlier analysis of a few hundred of the donors classified V segments as functional when productive rearrangements were above 56.7% and as segregating when the standard deviation between donors was above 5%. To diagnose cytomegalovirus status from the catalog of TCR beta chain sequences, a statistical classification framework was built. In a later analysis, V and J genes were assigned by comparing TCR nucleotide sequences against IMGT/GENE-DB human TR gene sequences. A later analysis assigned CDR3 sequences and most-parsimonious VDJ recombination scenarios with the TCRdist pipeline. In a later analysis, every TCR beta chain was defined by the combination of its CDR3 amino acid sequence and its V-gene family, and reads without a unique V-gene family were dropped. As a way to deal with suspected cross-contamination and a sequencing artifact, a later analysis dropped more than 500 nucleotide sequences that were highly shared and had low generation probability. For each public chain, a later analysis derived a clonal expansion index from normalized ranks of inferred template counts within each repertoire. Generation probabilities in a later analysis came from a VDJ recombination model fitted to out-of-frame rearrangements, and those results were checked against IGoR. A later analysis scored TCR-TCR, TCR-HLA and TCR-CMV co-occurrence with hypergeometric tests, applying a repertoire-size bias correction to TCR pairs. In a later analysis, false discovery rates were estimated by permuting HLA or CMV assignments 20 times. In a later analysis, co-occurring TCRs were grouped using DBSCAN, and TCRdist sequence similarity was added for clustering within HLA-allele-positive subsets. Repertoires with fewer than 30,000 or more than 120,000 public chains, plus five repertoires with anomalous nucleotide sharing, were excluded from co-occurrence clustering. The source is immuneACCESS, and TCRdb retained only in-frame sequences with V and J called. Part of the clones is not carried over; for the studies checked, unresolved V genes explain less than half of this, and the remainder is unexplained. V and J calls and clone size follow that table, whereas D and trimming were derived from the DNA. The sample includes 64,000 or so clones, with roughly 67% observed a single time. Together, the top ten hold 7.5% to 9% of the sample.

Inclusive of the bounding cysteine and phenylalanine, the CDR3 is 13 residues long. Only the CDR3 DNA is retained, 39 bases long and in frame from the first base. Germline trimming: 2 bases from V, 5 bases from J; junction bases outside gene matches: 1. Sequences MNHEY (CDR1) and SMNVEV (CDR2) are obtained from the germline V gene (reference sequence). Points the paper makes about the study in general: In vitro tests confirmed that a few of the cytomegalovirus-associated TCR beta chains recognize cytomegalovirus antigens. Presence/absence analyses assumed roughly uniform sequencing depth across donors, an assumption that may not hold. An association between a missense DCLRE1C variant and V-gene and J-gene trimming of TCR beta chains was found in a later genetic analysis and replicated in an independent cohort. The classifier was reported to diagnose cytomegalovirus status with high specificity and sensitivity in both the original cohort and the validation cohort. Most TCR sequences were observed very rarely across donors, whereas some public TCRs were present in many individuals. In a later analysis, some 17,000 TCR beta sequences were associated with specific HLA alleles at a false discovery rate of 0.05. In a later analysis, several top co-occurrence clusters were reported to appear linked to parvovirus B19, influenza, CMV and Epstein-Barr virus. According to a later analysis, most CMV-associated TCR beta chains appeared to be HLA-restricted, and the HLA associations seemed to be driven largely by CMV exposure. In this cohort, only TCR beta chains were sequenced, and detectable features were limited by the absence of alpha or paired-chain data. According to a later analysis, TCR association rates differed among HLA loci, with DRB1 alleles showing the most associated TCRs and HLA-C alleles showing the fewest. The earlier analysis of approximately 540 of the donors excluded around 17 rarely observed V segments, including chromosome 9 orphons, because counts were too low. In a later genetic analysis, fewer N-insertions in productive TCRs were reported among donors in an Asian-associated ancestry cluster than the approximately 710-donor mean. In a later analysis, HLA-associated TCR beta chains showed more clonal expansion and lower generation probabilities than non-associated chains that were equally common. In the study, around 160 TCR beta chains were listed as associated with cytomegalovirus. When HLA alleles, especially DR and DQ, strongly co-occurred, attributing TCR associations to individual alleles was difficult. A group of highly shared sequence variants was considered likely to be a technical artifact of the sequencing pipeline. Some IMGT-functional V segments, including TRBV6-2 and TRBV6-3, could not be distinguished by the 87-base-pair reads and were therefore excluded. Broadly in line with IMGT annotations, most TCR beta V segments showed up in productive rearrangements about 90% or about 30% of the time in an earlier analysis of around 550 of the donors. A further reported finding was that TCR beta sequences accurately predicted the HLA-A and HLA-B alleles for most subjects in the first cohort. The authors suggested that the approach could potentially be generalized to other disease states and immunological phenotypes. The only immune exposure information available for the cohort was CMV serostatus. HLA typing was unavailable for some donors at each locus, so association tests used only the typed subset. Linkage disequilibrium might explain the correlated functional status among segregating V segments, but an unknown experimental factor could not be excluded.

The cohort was made up of around 720 healthy bone marrow donors. All cohort members were sampled while nominally healthy, although unrecorded immune exposures were likely present. The donor was CMV seropositive and was included in the group of 250 to 350 seropositive cohort members. A peripheral blood sample was provided by each donor, and peripheral blood mononuclear cells were used for TCR beta sequencing. The Qiagen DNeasy Blood Extraction Kit was used to extract genomic DNA from the blood cell samples. As to this clone: Which antigen it targets is not known. There are no base qualities to consult, and no much larger clone falls within one base.

Material for sequencing was PBMCs. This chain is built from TRBV27 and TRBJ2-7, with 9 bases aligning to TRBD1. The TCR originated in a man in his forties in good health and CMV-seropositive. The nucleotide sequence is given as TGTGCCAGCAGTTTACGGACAGGGGACGAGCAGTACTTC. It codes for CASSLRTGDEQYF.